These 27 T cell receptor beta chains were all obtained from the same sample, sequenced in a study of cytomegalovirus exposure and HLA in healthy donors. The protocol was immunoSEQ multiplex PCR, while the TCRdb copy is restricted to in-frame clones and leaves out a portion. The sample contains some 310,000 clones, around 90% of which appear only once. Sequenced material: PBMCs. All receptors derive from a man between 25 and 39 years old in good health and CMV-seronegative.

This chain connects TRBV7-9 to TRBJ2-7; 13 bases are a match to TRBD2. The CDR3 consists of 15 residues. V gave up 4 bases and J gave up 5 bases; unmatched junction bases: 5. The V gene's germline CDR1 is SEHNR and CDR2 FQNEAQ (reference sequence). The CDR3 reads CASSSTSGGPDEQYF. In DNA, the CDR3 is TGTGCCAGCAGCTCGACTAGCGGGGGGCCGGACGAGCAGTACTTC.

The chain recombines TRBV18 with TRBJ1-1; 7 bases fit TRBD1. After removal of 1 base from V and 1 base from J, the junction contained 15 bases not matched to a gene. The CDR3 is 19 residues long. The V gene's germline CDR1 is KGHSH and CDR2 LQKENI. The CDR3, as DNA: TGTGCCAGCTCACCACGGGTGGGACAGTCTCCCGTTAGGAACACTGAAGCTTTCTTT. Its translation is CASSPRVGQSPVRNTEAFF.

The chain links TRBV18 to TRBJ1-5; 7 bases align to TRBD1. The junction had 4 bases not matched to a gene; V was cut back by 2 bases and J by 0 bases. The V gene's germline CDR1 is KGHSH and CDR2 LQKENI. CDR3 length: 16 amino acids. The CDR3 loop reads CASSPSGQPSNQPQHF. As DNA, the CDR3 is TGTGCCAGCTCACCATCGGGACAGCCTAGCAATCAGCCCCAGCATTTT.

The chain carries TRBV9 and TRBJ1-1; D gene unclear. The ends were cut back, 0 bases at V and 7 bases at J, with 10 bases in the middle. The CDR3 has 13 residues. Germline V gives CDR1 SGDLS, CDR2 YYNGEE. The CDR3 DNA is TGTGCCAGCAGCGTAGCGGTGTCAGGTGAAGCTTTCTTT. Translating it yields CASSVAVSGEAFF.

The chain recombines TRBV18 with TRBJ1-5; 7 bases align to TRBD1. V lost 3 bases, J lost 5 bases, and 7 bases stayed unmatched. Germline CDR1 is KGHSH and CDR2 is LQKENI. CDR3 length: 15 residues. The chain's CDR3 is CASSPSTGRDQPQHF. Here the CDR3 DNA reads TGTGCCAGCTCACCCTCGACAGGGCGAGATCAGCCCCAGCATTTT.

This rearrangement joins TRBV19 to TRBJ2-7, with 8 bases that match TRBD1. V dropped 4 bases and J dropped 1; count of bases not matched to a gene: 6. From germline, CDR1 is LNHDA and CDR2 SQIVND (reference sequence). This CDR3 has 15 residues. Here the CDR3 DNA reads TGTGCCAGTAGTAAGCTTTGGGACAGGTCCTACGAGCAGTACTTC. Its translation is CASSKLWDRSYEQYF.

This clone was seen a few times. The chain combines TRBV10-3 with TRBJ2-4; 7 bases fit TRBD1. The CDR3 length is 14 residues. Germline-derived CDR1 and CDR2 are ENHRY and SYGVKD. Trimming cost V 0 bases and J 7 bases; bases outside gene matches: 3. CDR3 nucleotides: TGTGCCATCAGTGAGTCGTGGGACAGTAACATTCAGTACTTC. Protein sequence: CAISESWDSNIQYF.

This clone was seen only once. The chain employs TRBV10-3 and TRBJ1-1; D not certain. V gave up 0 bases and J gave up 1 base, with 6 bases separating them. The CDR3 sequence is 14 residues long. Germline V gene sequence: CDR1 ENHRY, CDR2 SYGVKD. CDR3 loop: CAISESGTNTEAFF. The CDR3 DNA reads TGTGCCATCAGTGAGTCGGGCACGAACACTGAAGCTTTCTTT.

This clone appeared once. This chain joins TRBV6-6 and TRBJ2-7; tentatively, D is TRBD2 (6 bases). CDR1 and CDR2 from the germline V gene are MNHNY and SVGAGI (reference sequence). Trimming pared 2 bases from V and 1 base from J, leaving 9 bases between. This CDR3 is built from 14 residues. The CDR3 DNA follows: TGTGCCAGCAGTTACAGTAGCGGATCCTACGAGCAGTACTTC. Its translation: CASSYSSGSYEQYF.

The chain combines TRBV19 with TRBJ1-5; 8 nucleotides align to TRBD1. Germline V gene lookup returns CDR1 LNHDA and CDR2 SQIVND (reference sequence). The CDR3 covers 14 residues. The junction had 5 bases not matched to a gene; V was cut back by 5 bases and J by 5 bases. DNA for the CDR3: TGTGCCAGTAGTCTGGACAGGGTGTATCAGCCCCAGCATTTT. Residues: CASSLDRVYQPQHF.

V gene TRBV4-1 combines with J gene TRBJ2-7; the D gene is possibly TRBD1 (5 bases). This CDR3 has 14 amino acids. Germline V gene data show CDR1 as MGHRA and CDR2 as YSYEKL. V lost 2 bases and J 0 bases, leaving 8 bases between the germline ends. CDR3 DNA sequence: TGCGCCAGCAGCCAAAGACAGAGCTCCTACGAGCAGTACTTC. Encoded protein: CASSQRQSSYEQYF.

This clone has a handful of counts. The chain joins TRBV6-1 to TRBJ2-7; TRBD1 matches 7 bases. Trimming removed 7 bases from V and 4 bases from J; junction bases left unmatched: 10. CDR1 is MNHNS, CDR2 SASEGT, per germline. CDR3 length equals 14 residues. The CDR3 loop is CASKGQRNLYEQYF. Written as DNA, the CDR3 is TGTGCCAGCAAGGGACAGAGAAATTTATACGAGCAGTACTTC.

The V call is TRBV11-2, the J call TRBJ2-5; possibly TRBD1 for D (7 bases). V lost 5 bases, J lost 2 bases, and 12 bases lay in between. This CDR3 contains 14 residues. Germline-derived CDR1 and CDR2 are SGHAT and FQNNGV. The DNA for the CDR3 is TGTGCCAGCAGCCTACAGGGGACTCAAGAGACCCAGTACTTC. Amino acids: CASSLQGTQETQYF. Together with reference TRBV11-2 and TRBJ2-5, the CDR3 gives the full variable domain: EAGVAQSPRYKIIEKRQSVAFWCNPISGHATLYWYQQILGQGPKLLIQFQNNGVVDDSQLPKDRFSAERLKGVDSTLKIQPAKLEDSAVYLCASSLQGTQETQYFGPGTRLLVL.

This rearrangement joins TRBV11-3 to TRBJ2-5, with no clear D. The CDR3 has 16 residues. Trimming removed 6 bases at V and 1 base at J, with 18 bases between. The germline gives CDR1 SGHNT, CDR2 YENEEA. CDR3 residues: CASSSGVSPRQETQYF. The CDR3 DNA follows: TGTGCCAGCAGTTCCGGTGTAAGTCCGCGCCAAGAGACCCAGTACTTC.

This chain connects TRBV7-2 to TRBJ2-3, with a tentative D call TRBD2 (6 bases). The CDR3 runs 14 residues. V shed 4 bases and J shed 3 bases, with 11 bases lying between them. Germline values: CDR1 SGHTA, CDR2 FQGNSA. In DNA, the CDR3 is TGTGCCAGCAGCTCACGCCGGGGGACAGATACGCAGTATTTT. Translated: CASSSRRGTDTQYF. Full variable domain (remainder filled in from reference TRBV7-2 and TRBJ2-3): GAGVSQSPSNKVTEKGKDVELRCDPISGHTALYWYRQSLGQGLEFLIYFQGNSAPDKSGLPSDRFSAERTGGSVSTLTIQRTQQEDSAVYLCASSSRRGTDTQYFGPGTRLTVL.

The V gene is TRBV6-1, the J gene TRBJ2-7, with 8 bases aligning to TRBD2. V lost 7 bases and J lost 7; bases outside the gene matches: 12. CDR3 length: 14 amino acids. Germline V gene data show CDR1 as MNHNS and CDR2 as SASEGT. Here the CDR3 reads CASTQVAGTREQYF. The CDR3 DNA reads as TGTGCCAGCACCCAGGTAGCGGGGACGAGGGAGCAGTACTTC.

The chain recombines TRBV6-5 with TRBJ1-4; the match to TRBD1 covers 12 bases. Trimming removed 6 bases from V and 11 bases from J; junction bases left unmatched: 7. This CDR3 contains 14 residues. Germline assignment: CDR1 MNHEY and CDR2 SVGAGI. CDR3 in DNA: TGTGCCAGCAGAAAGGGACAGGGGGCGCGGAAACTGTTTTTT. Its protein is CASRKGQGARKLFF.

The table lists this clone with a count of one. The V gene is TRBV7-2, the J gene TRBJ2-6; TRBD1 matches at 7 bases. Losses at the gene ends were 1 base for V and 4 bases for J; bases not matched to a gene: 7. This CDR3 region has 17 residues. CDR1 is SGHTA and CDR2 is FQGNSA in the germline V gene. CDR3 region: CASSLGQGVYGANVLTF. The CDR3 nucleotides are TGTGCCAGCAGCTTAGGCCAGGGGGTGTACGGGGCCAACGTCCTGACTTTC.

The V and J genes are TRBV29-1 and TRBJ1-1; no clear D gene. CDR3 length: 13 residues. In germline, CDR1 is SQVTM, CDR2 ANQGSEA. Trimming shortened V by 1 base and J by 0 bases, and 6 bases separated the two germline ends. The CDR3 DNA follows: TGCAGCGTTGAAGGACACTTGAACACTGAAGCTTTCTTT. Translation gives CSVEGHLNTEAFF.

The chain joins TRBV19 to TRBJ1-1; D is possibly TRBD1 (5 bases). Germline V gene data show CDR1 as LNHDA and CDR2 as SQIVND (reference sequence). V lost 5 bases and J 5 bases, leaving 12 bases between the germline ends. The CDR3 covers 13 residues. For the CDR3, the DNA is TGTGCCAGTAGTCCCCCAGGGATAACTGAAGCTTTCTTT. Translation: CASSPPGITEAFF.

The chain carries TRBV6-1 and TRBJ2-4, with 8 nucleotides matching TRBD1. The germline gives CDR1 MNHNS, CDR2 SASEGT. The CDR3 length is 15 residues. V lost 8 bases, J lost 3 bases, and 9 bases stayed unmatched. CDR3 bases: TGTGCCAGCGCCGAGTCCGGGACAGGCAAAAACATTCAGTACTTC. This encodes CASAESGTGKNIQYF.

The V and J genes are TRBV4-1 and TRBJ1-6, with a weak D call TRBD1 (5 bases). Trimming pared 8 bases from V and 9 bases from J, leaving 14 bases between. From germline, CDR1 is MGHRA and CDR2 YSYEKL. The CDR3 runs 13 residues. The CDR3 sequence is CASSRVGGSPLHF. CDR3 in DNA: TGCGCCAGCTCCCGGGTCGGGGGTTCACCCCTCCACTTT.

This clone was observed a single time. V gene TRBV19 combines with J gene TRBJ1-5, with 11 bases matching TRBD1. V was clipped by 1 base and J by 5 bases; unmatched bases: 4. The CDR3 has 16 residues. Germline CDR1 and CDR2: LNHDA and SQIVND (reference sequence). CDR3 amino acids: CASSIGGTGGYQPQHF. The CDR3 bases are TGTGCCAGTAGTATAGGAGGGACAGGGGGGTATCAGCCCCAGCATTTT.

This clone was recorded a few times. The chain combines TRBV7-6 with TRBJ1-2, with 7 positions matching TRBD1. V was pared by 5 bases and J by 6 bases, with 6 bases of the junction left unmatched. In germline, CDR1 is SGHVS, CDR2 FNYEAQ. This CDR3 region has 13 residues. CDR3 coding DNA: TGTGCCAGCAGCCAGCTGCAGGGGGATGGCTACACCTTC. It translates to CASSQLQGDGYTF.

The chain is built from TRBV6-6 and TRBJ2-5; 9 bases fit TRBD2. V was clipped by 6 bases and J by 1 base; unmatched bases: 6. The CDR3 spans 15 residues. Looked up from germline, CDR1 is MNHNY and CDR2 is SVGAGI (reference sequence). DNA of the CDR3: TGTGCCAGCAGCTATAGCGGGGGCCTCCAAGAGACCCAGTACTTC. As protein: CASSYSGGLQETQYF.

A few counts support this clone. The rearrangement joins TRBV18 to TRBJ2-1; unclear D gene. Germline loops: CDR1 KGHSH, CDR2 LQKENI. The CDR3 has 14 residues. The V gene lost 5 bases and the J gene lost 0 bases, with 8 bases spanning the gap. The chain's CDR3 is CASSDRSSYNEQFF. The CDR3 DNA is TGTGCCAGCTCAGACCGGAGCTCCTACAATGAGCAGTTCTTC. Drawing the rest from reference TRBV18 and TRBJ2-1, the complete variable domain is NAGVMQNPRHLVRRRGQEARLRCSPMKGHSHVYWYRQLPEEGLKFMVYLQKENIIDESGMPKERFSAEFPKEGPSILRIQQVVRGDSAAYFCASSDRSSYNEQFFGPGTRLTVL.

V usage is TRBV4-1 and J usage is TRBJ1-4, with TRBD1 matching over 9 bases. Per germline, CDR1 MGHRA and CDR2 YSYEKL. CDR3 size: 15 residues. V lost 2 bases, J lost 6 bases, and 4 bases stayed unmatched. CDR3 sequence reads: CASSQTGGVDEKLFF. In nucleotides, the CDR3 is TGCGCCAGCAGCCAAACAGGGGGCGTAGATGAAAAACTGTTTTTT.